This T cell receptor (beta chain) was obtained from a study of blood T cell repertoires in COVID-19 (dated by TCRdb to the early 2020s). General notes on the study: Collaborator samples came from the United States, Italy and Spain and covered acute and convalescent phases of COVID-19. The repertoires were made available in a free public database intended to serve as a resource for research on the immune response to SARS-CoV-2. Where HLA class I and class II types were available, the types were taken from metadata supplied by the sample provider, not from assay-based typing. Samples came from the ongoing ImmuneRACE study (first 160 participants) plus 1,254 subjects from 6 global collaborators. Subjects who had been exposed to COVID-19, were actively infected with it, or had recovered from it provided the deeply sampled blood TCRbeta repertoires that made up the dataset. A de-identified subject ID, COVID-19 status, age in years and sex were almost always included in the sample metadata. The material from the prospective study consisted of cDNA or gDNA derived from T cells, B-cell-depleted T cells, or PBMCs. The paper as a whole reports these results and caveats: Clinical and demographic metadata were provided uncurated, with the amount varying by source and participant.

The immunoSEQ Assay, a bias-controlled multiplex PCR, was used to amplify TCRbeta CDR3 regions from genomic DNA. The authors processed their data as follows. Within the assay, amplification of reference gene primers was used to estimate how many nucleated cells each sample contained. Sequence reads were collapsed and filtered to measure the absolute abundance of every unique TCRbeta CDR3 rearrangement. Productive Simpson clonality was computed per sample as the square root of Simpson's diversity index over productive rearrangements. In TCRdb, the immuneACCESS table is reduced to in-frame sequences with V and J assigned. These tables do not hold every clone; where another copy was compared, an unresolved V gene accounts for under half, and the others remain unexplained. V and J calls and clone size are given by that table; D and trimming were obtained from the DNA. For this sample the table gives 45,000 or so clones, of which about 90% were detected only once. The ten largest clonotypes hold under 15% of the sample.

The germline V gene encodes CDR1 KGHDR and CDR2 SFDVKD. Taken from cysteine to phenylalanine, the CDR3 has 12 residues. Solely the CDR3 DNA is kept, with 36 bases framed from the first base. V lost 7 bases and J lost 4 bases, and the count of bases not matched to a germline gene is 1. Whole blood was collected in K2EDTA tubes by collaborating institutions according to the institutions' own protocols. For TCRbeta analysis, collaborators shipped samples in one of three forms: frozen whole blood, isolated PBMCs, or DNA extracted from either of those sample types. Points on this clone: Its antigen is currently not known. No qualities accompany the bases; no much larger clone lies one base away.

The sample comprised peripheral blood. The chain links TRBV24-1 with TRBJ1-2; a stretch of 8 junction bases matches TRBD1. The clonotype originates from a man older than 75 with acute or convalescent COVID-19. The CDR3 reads CATRQGGYGYTF. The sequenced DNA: TGTGCCACCAGACAGGGGGGCTATGGCTACACCTTC.